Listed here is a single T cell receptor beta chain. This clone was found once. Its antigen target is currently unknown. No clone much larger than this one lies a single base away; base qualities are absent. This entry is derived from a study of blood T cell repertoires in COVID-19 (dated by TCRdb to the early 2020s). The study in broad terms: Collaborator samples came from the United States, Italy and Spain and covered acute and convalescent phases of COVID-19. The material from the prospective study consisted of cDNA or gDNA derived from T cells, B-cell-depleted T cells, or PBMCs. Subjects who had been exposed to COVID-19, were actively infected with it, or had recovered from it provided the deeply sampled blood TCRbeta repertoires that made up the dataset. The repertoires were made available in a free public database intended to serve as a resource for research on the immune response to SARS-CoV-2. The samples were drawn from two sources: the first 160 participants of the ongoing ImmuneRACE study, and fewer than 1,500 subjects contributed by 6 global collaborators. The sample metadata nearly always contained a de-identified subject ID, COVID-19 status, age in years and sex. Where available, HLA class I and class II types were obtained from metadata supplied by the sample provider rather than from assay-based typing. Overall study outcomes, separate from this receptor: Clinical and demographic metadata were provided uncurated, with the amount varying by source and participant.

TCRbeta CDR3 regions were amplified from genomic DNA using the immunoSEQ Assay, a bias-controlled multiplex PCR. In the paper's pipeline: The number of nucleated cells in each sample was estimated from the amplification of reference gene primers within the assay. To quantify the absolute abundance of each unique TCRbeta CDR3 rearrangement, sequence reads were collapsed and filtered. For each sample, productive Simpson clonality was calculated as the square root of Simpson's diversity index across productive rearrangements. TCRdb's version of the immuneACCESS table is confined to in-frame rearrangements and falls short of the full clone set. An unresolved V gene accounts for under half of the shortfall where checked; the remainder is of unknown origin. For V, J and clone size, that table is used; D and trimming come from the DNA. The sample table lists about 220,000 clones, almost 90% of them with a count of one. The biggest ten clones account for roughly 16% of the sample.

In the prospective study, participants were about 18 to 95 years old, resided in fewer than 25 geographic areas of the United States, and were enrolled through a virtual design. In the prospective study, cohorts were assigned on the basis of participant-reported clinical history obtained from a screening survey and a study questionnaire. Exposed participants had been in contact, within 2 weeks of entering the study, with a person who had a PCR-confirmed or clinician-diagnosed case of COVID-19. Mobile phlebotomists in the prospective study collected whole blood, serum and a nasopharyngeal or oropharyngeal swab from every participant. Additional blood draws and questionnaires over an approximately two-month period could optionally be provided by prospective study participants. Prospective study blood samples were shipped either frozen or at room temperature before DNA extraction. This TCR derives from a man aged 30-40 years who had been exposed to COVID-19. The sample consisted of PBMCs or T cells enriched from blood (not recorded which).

The CDR3 region reads CASSFGGRGVFYEQYF. The DNA sequence reads TGTGCCAGCAGTTTTGGGGGCAGGGGGGTCTTCTACGAGCAGTACTTC. The chain couples TRBV27 to TRBJ2-7; TRBD1 is perhaps the D gene, given 7 matching bases. Inclusive of the bounding cysteine and phenylalanine, the CDR3 is 16 residues long. Just the 48-base CDR3 DNA is kept, in frame starting at base 1. From a lookup of the germline V gene (reference sequence), CDR1 and CDR2 are MNHEY and SMNVEV. V is pared back by 3 bases and J by 3 bases, with 18 bases lying between the germline termini.